This TCR beta chain was captured by sequencing in a study of shared clonotypes between healthy human individuals (dated by TCRdb to about 2020). The study in broad terms: Three men and two women, aged 18 to 49 years, made up the cohort. For each donor, CD4 naive and CD4 memory were each run on three plates, CD8 naive on two plates, and CD8 memory on one plate. To increase sequencing depth and limit assay-specific biases, TCR repertoire library preparation and sequencing were carried out by different laboratories using diverse techniques. The study deeply sequenced blood TCR repertoires of about 5 healthy adults to estimate repertoire size and the extent of clonotype sharing between individuals. Per donor, leukapheresis produced somewhere between about 0.94 and 8.9 billion PBMCs. What the study reported, not specific to this receptor: Even with the large sequencing depth, rarefaction of the sorted-subset datasets indicated that sequencing was incomplete. Sampling was restricted to blood, and TCR repertoires in tissue are likely to differ from TCR repertoires in blood. Clonotypes shared by all four sorted-subset donors showed higher generation probabilities than non-shared clonotypes. Pairwise subsampling led to the expectation that sequencing depth would affect the degree of clonotype sharing among donors. Because the study included only a small number of donors, the genetic and exposure-history diversity represented was limited. Estimated clonotype richness was generally larger for naive than for memory subsets. Sharing across several donors was observed for approximately 5% of naive CD4, 3.5% of naive CD8, 2.3% of memory CD4, and roughly 0.4% of memory CD8 clonotypes.

The CDR3 spans 13 residues, from the cysteine through the phenylalanine. Only the CDR3 DNA stays, 39 bases, in frame from base 1. The germline V gene yields MDHEN for CDR1 and SYDVKM for CDR2. V drops 5 bases and J drops 3 bases, leaving 11 bases in between. Concerning this clone itself: Its antigen remains undetermined. Within one base of it there is no much larger clone, and no base qualities were kept. The identical CDR3 is also encoded by other nucleotide sequences in the sample.

CD8 naive samples were CD45RO-negative cells positively selected for CCR7, giving a CD45RA+CCR7+ population that excluded TemRA cells. Healthy HIV-negative adults with no recently reported acute infections or vaccinations were included as donors. Only Caucasian adults living in Nashville, Tennessee, USA were represented among the donors. Blood was obtained by leukapheresis, after which PBMCs were separated by Ficoll-Histopaque density gradient centrifugation and cryopreserved in liquid nitrogen vapor phase. Analytical flow cytometry was used to check the purity and quantity of every magnetically sorted T cell population. Genomic DNA was isolated from each sorted fraction and quantified by UV absorbance on a Nanodrop 2000c. TCR CDR3 regions were amplified from genomic DNA by multiplex PCR using the deep immunoSEQ assay. Extracted genomic DNA from each cell subset was distributed evenly across all wells of several immunoSEQ 96-well plates, and each plate was treated as a replicate. Each replicate PCR for sorted subsets received about 220 ng genomic DNA, equal to some 32,000 T cell genomes. Purified libraries were quantified with a Qubit 3.0 fluorometer, sized on a Bioanalyzer 2100, and re-quantified with the KAPA Library Quantification kit. Every immunoSEQ 96-well plate was sequenced on a separate single-read 150-cycle Illumina NextSeq 550 flow cell. Under the source paper's analysis protocol: Because only junctional sequences without quality scores were contained in the immunoSEQ output, filtering matching that applied to full-length reads could not be performed. To assign V/J genes and CDR3, sequences were annotated against IMGT germline references using PyIR, a Python wrapper for IgBLAST v1.9. Reads were filtered out if the reads had weak V/J assignments (E-value above 1e-6), no CDR3, stop codons, out-of-frame junctions, or ambiguous translated residues. V3J clonotypes were defined by identical inferred V gene, J gene, and CDR3 amino acid sequence. Percentage overlap between repertoires was calculated by dividing the number of shared unique clonotypes by the size of the smaller repertoire. Three approaches were used to assess repertoire richness: RTK rarefaction, the Chao1 estimator, and Recon v2.1 estimates of unobserved clonotypes. For all TCRbeta clonotypes obtained by the gDNA method from a few donors, generation probabilities were computed with OLGA. Entries here come from immuneACCESS through TCRdb and include only in-frame sequences with V and J called. Some clones fail to appear in such tables; in the studies checked, an unresolved V gene covers under half of the shortfall, and the cause of the remainder is unknown. V and J calls and clone size are those listed in that table; D and trimming were worked out from the DNA. The sample data list nearly 2 million clones, and just under 95% of these were observed just once. The ten largest clones take up more than 0.95% of the sample.

The sequence came from a man younger than 35 in good health. The V gene is TRBV28 and the J gene is TRBJ2-7; no D gene can be assigned with confidence. Specimen: naive CD8+ T cells sorted from blood. The cell subset or site label for this specimen denotes: CD45RA+CCR7+. The CDR3 in this case is CASSRALSYEQYF. The sequenced DNA: TGTGCCAGCAGTCGTGCTCTGAGCTACGAGCAGTACTTC.